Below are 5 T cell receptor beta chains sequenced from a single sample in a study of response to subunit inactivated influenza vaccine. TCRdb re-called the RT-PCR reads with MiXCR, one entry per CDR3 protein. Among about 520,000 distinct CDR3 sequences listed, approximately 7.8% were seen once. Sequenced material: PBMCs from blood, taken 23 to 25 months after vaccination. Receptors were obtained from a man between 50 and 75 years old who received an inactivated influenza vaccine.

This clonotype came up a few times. The CDR3 here is CASSVRPKYEQYF. The CDR3 nucleotides are TGTGCCAGCAGCGTCAGACCGAAATACGAGCAGTACTTC. V and J are TRBV9 and TRBJ2-7; no clear D. The germline V gene encodes CDR1 SGDLS and CDR2 YYNGEE. Deletions cut 2 bases from V and 4 bases from J, with 10 bases between. The CDR3 spans 13 residues.

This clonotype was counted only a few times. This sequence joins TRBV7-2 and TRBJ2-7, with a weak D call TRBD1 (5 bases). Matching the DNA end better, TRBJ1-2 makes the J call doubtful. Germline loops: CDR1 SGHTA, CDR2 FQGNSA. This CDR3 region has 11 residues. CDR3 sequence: CASRSGTRYTF. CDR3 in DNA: TGTGCCAGCAGATCCGGGACTAGGTACACCTTC.

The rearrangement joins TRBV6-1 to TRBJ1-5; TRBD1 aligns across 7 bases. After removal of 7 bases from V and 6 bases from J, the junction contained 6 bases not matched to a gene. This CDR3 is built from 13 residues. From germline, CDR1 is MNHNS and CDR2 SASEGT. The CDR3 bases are TGTGCCAGCAACCCCGACAGGGCTCAGCCCCAGCATTTT. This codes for CASNPDRAQPQHF.

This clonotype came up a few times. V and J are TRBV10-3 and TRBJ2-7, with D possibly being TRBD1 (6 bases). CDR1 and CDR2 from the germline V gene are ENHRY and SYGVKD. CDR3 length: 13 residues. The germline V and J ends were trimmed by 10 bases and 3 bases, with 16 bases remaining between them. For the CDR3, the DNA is TGTGCCACCGCCGACCGGGACAACTACGAGCAGTACTTC. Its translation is CATADRDNYEQYF.

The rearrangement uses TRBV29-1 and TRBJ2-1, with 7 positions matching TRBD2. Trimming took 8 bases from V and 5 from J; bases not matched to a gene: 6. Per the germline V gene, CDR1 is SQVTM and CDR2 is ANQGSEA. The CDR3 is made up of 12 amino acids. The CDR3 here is CSTRGENNEQFF. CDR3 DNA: TGCAGCACCCGGGGGGAAAACAATGAGCAGTTCTTC.